The rows below give T cell receptor beta chains drawn from one sample of a study of blood T cell repertoires in COVID-19. Measured with immunoSEQ multiplex PCR; TCRdb has only the in-frame clones, and not every one. The sample has 90,000 to 100,000 clones; about four fifths are singletons. Sequenced: peripheral blood. Every receptor here comes from a man aged 65 to 85 with active or convalescent COVID-19. Each CDR3 is given with its conserved first and last residue. Fields, in order: clone size, V gene, D gene, J gene, CDR3 protein, CDR3 DNA. D genes are given only for firm matches. Size is omitted from some rows. Given values are once, few, many or a class for expanded clones.

clone size: NA; V gene: TRBV5-4; D gene: TRBD2; J gene: TRBJ2-7; CDR3 protein: CASSLDGGGSSYEQYF; CDR3 DNA: TGTGCCAGCAGCTTGGACGGCGGGGGTAGCTCCTACGAGCAGTACTTC
clone size: once; V gene: TRBV14; D gene: TRBD1; J gene: TRBJ1-6; CDR3 protein: CASSTRQGANSPLHF; CDR3 DNA: TGTGCCAGCAGCACCCGACAGGGGGCCAATTCACCCCTCCACTTT
clone size: NA; V gene: TRBV18; D gene: TRBD1; J gene: TRBJ1-3; CDR3 protein: CASSRGPGNTIYF; CDR3 DNA: TGTGCCAGCTCAAGGGGGCCCGGAAACACCATATATTTT
clone size: NA; V gene: TRBV11-2; D gene: NA; J gene: TRBJ1-3; CDR3 protein: CASSLALAGAGNTIYF; CDR3 DNA: TGTGCCAGCAGCTTAGCTCTTGCAGGGGCTGGAAACACCATATATTTT
clone size: few; V gene: TRBV6-5; D gene: TRBD1; J gene: TRBJ1-5; CDR3 protein: CASSPGDSRNQPQHF; CDR3 DNA: TGTGCCAGCAGTCCCGGGGACAGTAGGAATCAGCCCCAGCATTTT
clone size: NA; V gene: TRBV7-2; D gene: NA; J gene: TRBJ2-1; CDR3 protein: CASSLGLAEYNEQFF; CDR3 DNA: TGTGCCAGCAGCTTAGGGCTAGCTGAATACAATGAGCAGTTCTTC
clone size: NA; V gene: TRBV5-1; D gene: TRBD1; J gene: TRBJ2-7; CDR3 protein: CASSLGTGAYEQYF; CDR3 DNA: TGCGCCAGCAGCTTGGGGACAGGGGCCTACGAGCAGTACTTC
clone size: few; V gene: TRBV19; D gene: TRBD2; J gene: TRBJ2-1; CDR3 protein: CASSPEPGLATEQFF; CDR3 DNA: TGTGCCAGTAGCCCTGAACCGGGACTAGCTACTGAGCAGTTCTTC
clone size: NA; V gene: TRBV4-1; D gene: TRBD1; J gene: TRBJ1-5; CDR3 protein: CASSQVLDPGQGSNQPQHF; CDR3 DNA: TGCGCCAGCAGCCAAGTCCTAGATCCGGGACAGGGATCCAATCAGCCCCAGCATTTT
clone size: NA; V gene: TRBV18; D gene: NA; J gene: TRBJ2-6; CDR3 protein: CASSPPLNGEFTGANVLTF; CDR3 DNA: TGTGCCAGCTCACCACCTCTGAACGGAGAGTTCACTGGGGCCAACGTCCTGACTTTC
clone size: NA; V gene: TRBV6-5; D gene: NA; J gene: TRBJ2-7; CDR3 protein: CASGPHRVGEQYF; CDR3 DNA: TGTGCCAGCGGGCCCCACAGGGTTGGGGAGCAGTACTTC
clone size: NA; V gene: TRBV5-1; D gene: TRBD1; J gene: TRBJ2-3; CDR3 protein: CASRYGTGETDTQYF; CDR3 DNA: TGCGCCAGCAGATACGGGACAGGGGAGACAGATACGCAGTATTTT
clone size: NA; V gene: TRBV6-6; D gene: NA; J gene: TRBJ1-4; CDR3 protein: CASQGSRPEKLFF; CDR3 DNA: TGTGCCAGCCAGGGGTCACGCCCTGAAAAACTGTTTTTT
clone size: few; V gene: TRBV2; D gene: NA; J gene: TRBJ1-1; CDR3 protein: CASSDYGQGVMNTEAFF; CDR3 DNA: TGTGCCAGCAGTGATTATGGCCAGGGTGTAATGAACACTGAAGCTTTCTTT
clone size: few; V gene: TRBV6-2/TRBV6-3; D gene: NA; J gene: TRBJ1-6; CDR3 protein: CASSGLRFNSPLHF; CDR3 DNA: TGTGCCAGCAGTGGCTTGCGGTTTAATTCACCCCTCCACTTT
clone size: few; V gene: TRBV4-1; D gene: NA; J gene: TRBJ1-3; CDR3 protein: CASSVGGPGNTIYF; CDR3 DNA: TGCGCCAGCAGCGTCGGGGGACCAGGAAACACCATATATTTT